The clone carrying this T cell receptor beta chain has just a few counts. The antigen is not known. Then a second PCR, running about 7 to 11 cycles, was carried out with a sample-barcoded 5' primer and a J-beta primer mix. Each cDNA molecule was tagged by a template-switch adaptor that had 12 random nucleotides. Each single sample gave us at least 2.5 million CDR3-containing paired-end reads. Each CDR3 protein is one row after TCRdb ran MiXCR on the 5' RACE reads. In the table there are roughly 570,000 distinct CDR3 sequences, roughly 29% of which are singletons. This sample is drawn from a study of blood T cells in healthy people across ages. Findings and caveats of the study: Older individuals had lower TCR beta diversity per million T cells (the decline was roughly linear).

The authors drew about 9.5 milliliters of peripheral blood from each donor. This clonotype was sampled from a woman aged 70-85 years in good health. Sequencing was performed on blood.

The CDR3 bases are TGTGCCAGCAGCTTGAGGCATCTAGCGGGGGGTAACTCTTACGAGCAGTACTTC. Translation: CASSLRHLAGGNSYEQYF. The rearrangement links TRBV7-2 to TRBJ2-7; 11 bases agree with TRBD2. Germline values: CDR1 SGHTA, CDR2 FQGNSA. This CDR3 region has 18 residues. The V and J ends lost 3 bases and 4 bases, in that order; junction bases with no gene match: 14. The full variable domain, its missing parts supplied by reference TRBV7-2 and TRBJ2-7, is GAGVSQSPSNKVTEKGKDVELRCDPISGHTALYWYRQSLGQGLEFLIYFQGNSAPDKSGLPSDRFSAERTGGSVSTLTIQRTQQEDSAVYLCASSLRHLAGGNSYEQYFGPGTRLTVT.